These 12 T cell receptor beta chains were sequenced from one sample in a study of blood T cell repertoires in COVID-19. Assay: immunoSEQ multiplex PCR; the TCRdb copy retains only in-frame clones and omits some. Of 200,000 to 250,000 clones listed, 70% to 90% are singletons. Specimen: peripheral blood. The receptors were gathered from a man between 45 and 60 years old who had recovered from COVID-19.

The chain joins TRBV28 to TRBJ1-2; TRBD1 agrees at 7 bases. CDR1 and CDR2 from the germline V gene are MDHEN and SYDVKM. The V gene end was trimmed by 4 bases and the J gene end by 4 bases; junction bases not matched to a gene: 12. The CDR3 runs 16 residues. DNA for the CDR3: TGTGCCAGCAGTTCATCCAAGACAGGGAAATCCTATGGCTACACCTTC. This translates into CASSSSKTGKSYGYTF.

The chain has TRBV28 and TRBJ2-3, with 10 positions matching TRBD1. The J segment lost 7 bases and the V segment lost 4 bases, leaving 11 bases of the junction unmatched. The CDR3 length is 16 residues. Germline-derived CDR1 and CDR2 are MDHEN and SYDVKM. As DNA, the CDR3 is TGTGCCAGCAGTTCACGTGGGACAGGGGTACATAATACGCAGTATTTT. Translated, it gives CASSSRGTGVHNTQYF. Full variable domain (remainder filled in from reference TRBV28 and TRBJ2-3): DVKVTQSSRYLVKRTGEKVFLECVQDMDHENMFWYRQDPGLGLRLIYFSYDVKMKEKGDIPEGYSVSREKKERFSLILESASTNQTSMYLCASSSRGTGVHNTQYFGPGTRLTVL.

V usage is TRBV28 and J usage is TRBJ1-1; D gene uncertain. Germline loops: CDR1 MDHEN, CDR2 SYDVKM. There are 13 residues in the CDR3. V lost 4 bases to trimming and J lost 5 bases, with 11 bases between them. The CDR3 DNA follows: TGTGCCAGCAGTTGGGCCGGGAATACTGAAGCTTTCTTT. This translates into CASSWAGNTEAFF.

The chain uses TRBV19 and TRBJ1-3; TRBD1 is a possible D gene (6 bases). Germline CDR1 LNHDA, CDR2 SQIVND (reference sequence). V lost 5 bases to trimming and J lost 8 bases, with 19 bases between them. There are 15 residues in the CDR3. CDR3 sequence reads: CASSSPSRGGDTIYF. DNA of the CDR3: TGTGCCAGTAGTTCCCCCTCGAGGGGGGGAGACACCATATATTTT.

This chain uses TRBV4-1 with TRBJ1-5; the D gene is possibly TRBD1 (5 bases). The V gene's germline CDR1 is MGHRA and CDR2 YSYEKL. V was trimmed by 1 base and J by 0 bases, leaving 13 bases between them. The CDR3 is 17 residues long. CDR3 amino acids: CASSQVWGTDSNQPQHF. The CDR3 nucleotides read TGCGCCAGCAGCCAAGTTTGGGGCACTGATAGCAATCAGCCCCAGCATTTT.

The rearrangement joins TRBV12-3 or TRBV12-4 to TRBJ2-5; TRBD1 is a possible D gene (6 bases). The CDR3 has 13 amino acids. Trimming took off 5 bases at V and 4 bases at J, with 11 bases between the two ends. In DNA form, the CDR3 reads TGTGCCAGCAGTCCTGACAGGTTAGAGACCCAGTACTTC. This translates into CASSPDRLETQYF.

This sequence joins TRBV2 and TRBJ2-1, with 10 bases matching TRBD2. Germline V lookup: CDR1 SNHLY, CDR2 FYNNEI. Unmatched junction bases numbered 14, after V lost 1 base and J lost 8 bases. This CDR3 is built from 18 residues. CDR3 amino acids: CASSEGAVAGGTLDEQFF. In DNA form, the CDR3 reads TGTGCCAGCAGTGAAGGGGCGGTAGCGGGAGGTACCTTGGATGAGCAGTTCTTC.

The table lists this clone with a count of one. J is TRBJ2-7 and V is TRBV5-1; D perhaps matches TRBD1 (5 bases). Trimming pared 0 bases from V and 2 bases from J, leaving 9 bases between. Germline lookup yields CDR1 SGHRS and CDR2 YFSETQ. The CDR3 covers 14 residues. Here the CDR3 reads CASSLDRKTYEQYF. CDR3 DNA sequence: TGCGCCAGCAGCTTGGACAGGAAAACCTACGAGCAGTACTTC.

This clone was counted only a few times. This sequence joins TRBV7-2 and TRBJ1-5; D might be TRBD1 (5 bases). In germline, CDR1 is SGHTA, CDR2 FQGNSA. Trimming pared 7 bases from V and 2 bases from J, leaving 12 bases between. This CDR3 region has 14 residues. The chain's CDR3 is CASTLGGGNQPQHF. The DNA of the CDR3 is TGTGCCAGCACCCTGGGAGGGGGCAATCAGCCCCAGCATTTT.

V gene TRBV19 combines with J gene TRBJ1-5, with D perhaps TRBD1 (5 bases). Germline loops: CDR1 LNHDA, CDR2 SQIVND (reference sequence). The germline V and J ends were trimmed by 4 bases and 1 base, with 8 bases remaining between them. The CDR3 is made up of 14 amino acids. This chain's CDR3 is CASSRQLSNQPQHF. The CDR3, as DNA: TGTGCCAGTAGTAGACAGCTAAGCAATCAGCCCCAGCATTTT. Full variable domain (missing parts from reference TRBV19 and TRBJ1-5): DGGITQSPKYLFRKEGQNVTLSCEQNLNHDAMYWYRQDPGQGLRLIYYSQIVNDFQKGDIAEGYSVSREKKESFPLTVTSAQKNPTAFYLCASSRQLSNQPQHFGDGTRLSIL.

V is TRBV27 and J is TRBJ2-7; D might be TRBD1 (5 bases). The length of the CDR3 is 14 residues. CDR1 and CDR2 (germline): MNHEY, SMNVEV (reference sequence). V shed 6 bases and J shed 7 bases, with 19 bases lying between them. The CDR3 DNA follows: TGTGCCAGCAGCTGGGGCGACAGCCGCGAAGAGCAGTACTTC. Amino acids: CASSWGDSREEQYF.

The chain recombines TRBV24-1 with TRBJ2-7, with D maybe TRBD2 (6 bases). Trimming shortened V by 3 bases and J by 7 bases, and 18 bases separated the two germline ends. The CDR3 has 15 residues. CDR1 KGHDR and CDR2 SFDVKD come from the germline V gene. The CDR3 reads CATSDPAYGRGEQYF. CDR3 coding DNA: TGTGCCACCAGTGATCCCGCTTACGGGAGAGGTGAGCAGTACTTC.